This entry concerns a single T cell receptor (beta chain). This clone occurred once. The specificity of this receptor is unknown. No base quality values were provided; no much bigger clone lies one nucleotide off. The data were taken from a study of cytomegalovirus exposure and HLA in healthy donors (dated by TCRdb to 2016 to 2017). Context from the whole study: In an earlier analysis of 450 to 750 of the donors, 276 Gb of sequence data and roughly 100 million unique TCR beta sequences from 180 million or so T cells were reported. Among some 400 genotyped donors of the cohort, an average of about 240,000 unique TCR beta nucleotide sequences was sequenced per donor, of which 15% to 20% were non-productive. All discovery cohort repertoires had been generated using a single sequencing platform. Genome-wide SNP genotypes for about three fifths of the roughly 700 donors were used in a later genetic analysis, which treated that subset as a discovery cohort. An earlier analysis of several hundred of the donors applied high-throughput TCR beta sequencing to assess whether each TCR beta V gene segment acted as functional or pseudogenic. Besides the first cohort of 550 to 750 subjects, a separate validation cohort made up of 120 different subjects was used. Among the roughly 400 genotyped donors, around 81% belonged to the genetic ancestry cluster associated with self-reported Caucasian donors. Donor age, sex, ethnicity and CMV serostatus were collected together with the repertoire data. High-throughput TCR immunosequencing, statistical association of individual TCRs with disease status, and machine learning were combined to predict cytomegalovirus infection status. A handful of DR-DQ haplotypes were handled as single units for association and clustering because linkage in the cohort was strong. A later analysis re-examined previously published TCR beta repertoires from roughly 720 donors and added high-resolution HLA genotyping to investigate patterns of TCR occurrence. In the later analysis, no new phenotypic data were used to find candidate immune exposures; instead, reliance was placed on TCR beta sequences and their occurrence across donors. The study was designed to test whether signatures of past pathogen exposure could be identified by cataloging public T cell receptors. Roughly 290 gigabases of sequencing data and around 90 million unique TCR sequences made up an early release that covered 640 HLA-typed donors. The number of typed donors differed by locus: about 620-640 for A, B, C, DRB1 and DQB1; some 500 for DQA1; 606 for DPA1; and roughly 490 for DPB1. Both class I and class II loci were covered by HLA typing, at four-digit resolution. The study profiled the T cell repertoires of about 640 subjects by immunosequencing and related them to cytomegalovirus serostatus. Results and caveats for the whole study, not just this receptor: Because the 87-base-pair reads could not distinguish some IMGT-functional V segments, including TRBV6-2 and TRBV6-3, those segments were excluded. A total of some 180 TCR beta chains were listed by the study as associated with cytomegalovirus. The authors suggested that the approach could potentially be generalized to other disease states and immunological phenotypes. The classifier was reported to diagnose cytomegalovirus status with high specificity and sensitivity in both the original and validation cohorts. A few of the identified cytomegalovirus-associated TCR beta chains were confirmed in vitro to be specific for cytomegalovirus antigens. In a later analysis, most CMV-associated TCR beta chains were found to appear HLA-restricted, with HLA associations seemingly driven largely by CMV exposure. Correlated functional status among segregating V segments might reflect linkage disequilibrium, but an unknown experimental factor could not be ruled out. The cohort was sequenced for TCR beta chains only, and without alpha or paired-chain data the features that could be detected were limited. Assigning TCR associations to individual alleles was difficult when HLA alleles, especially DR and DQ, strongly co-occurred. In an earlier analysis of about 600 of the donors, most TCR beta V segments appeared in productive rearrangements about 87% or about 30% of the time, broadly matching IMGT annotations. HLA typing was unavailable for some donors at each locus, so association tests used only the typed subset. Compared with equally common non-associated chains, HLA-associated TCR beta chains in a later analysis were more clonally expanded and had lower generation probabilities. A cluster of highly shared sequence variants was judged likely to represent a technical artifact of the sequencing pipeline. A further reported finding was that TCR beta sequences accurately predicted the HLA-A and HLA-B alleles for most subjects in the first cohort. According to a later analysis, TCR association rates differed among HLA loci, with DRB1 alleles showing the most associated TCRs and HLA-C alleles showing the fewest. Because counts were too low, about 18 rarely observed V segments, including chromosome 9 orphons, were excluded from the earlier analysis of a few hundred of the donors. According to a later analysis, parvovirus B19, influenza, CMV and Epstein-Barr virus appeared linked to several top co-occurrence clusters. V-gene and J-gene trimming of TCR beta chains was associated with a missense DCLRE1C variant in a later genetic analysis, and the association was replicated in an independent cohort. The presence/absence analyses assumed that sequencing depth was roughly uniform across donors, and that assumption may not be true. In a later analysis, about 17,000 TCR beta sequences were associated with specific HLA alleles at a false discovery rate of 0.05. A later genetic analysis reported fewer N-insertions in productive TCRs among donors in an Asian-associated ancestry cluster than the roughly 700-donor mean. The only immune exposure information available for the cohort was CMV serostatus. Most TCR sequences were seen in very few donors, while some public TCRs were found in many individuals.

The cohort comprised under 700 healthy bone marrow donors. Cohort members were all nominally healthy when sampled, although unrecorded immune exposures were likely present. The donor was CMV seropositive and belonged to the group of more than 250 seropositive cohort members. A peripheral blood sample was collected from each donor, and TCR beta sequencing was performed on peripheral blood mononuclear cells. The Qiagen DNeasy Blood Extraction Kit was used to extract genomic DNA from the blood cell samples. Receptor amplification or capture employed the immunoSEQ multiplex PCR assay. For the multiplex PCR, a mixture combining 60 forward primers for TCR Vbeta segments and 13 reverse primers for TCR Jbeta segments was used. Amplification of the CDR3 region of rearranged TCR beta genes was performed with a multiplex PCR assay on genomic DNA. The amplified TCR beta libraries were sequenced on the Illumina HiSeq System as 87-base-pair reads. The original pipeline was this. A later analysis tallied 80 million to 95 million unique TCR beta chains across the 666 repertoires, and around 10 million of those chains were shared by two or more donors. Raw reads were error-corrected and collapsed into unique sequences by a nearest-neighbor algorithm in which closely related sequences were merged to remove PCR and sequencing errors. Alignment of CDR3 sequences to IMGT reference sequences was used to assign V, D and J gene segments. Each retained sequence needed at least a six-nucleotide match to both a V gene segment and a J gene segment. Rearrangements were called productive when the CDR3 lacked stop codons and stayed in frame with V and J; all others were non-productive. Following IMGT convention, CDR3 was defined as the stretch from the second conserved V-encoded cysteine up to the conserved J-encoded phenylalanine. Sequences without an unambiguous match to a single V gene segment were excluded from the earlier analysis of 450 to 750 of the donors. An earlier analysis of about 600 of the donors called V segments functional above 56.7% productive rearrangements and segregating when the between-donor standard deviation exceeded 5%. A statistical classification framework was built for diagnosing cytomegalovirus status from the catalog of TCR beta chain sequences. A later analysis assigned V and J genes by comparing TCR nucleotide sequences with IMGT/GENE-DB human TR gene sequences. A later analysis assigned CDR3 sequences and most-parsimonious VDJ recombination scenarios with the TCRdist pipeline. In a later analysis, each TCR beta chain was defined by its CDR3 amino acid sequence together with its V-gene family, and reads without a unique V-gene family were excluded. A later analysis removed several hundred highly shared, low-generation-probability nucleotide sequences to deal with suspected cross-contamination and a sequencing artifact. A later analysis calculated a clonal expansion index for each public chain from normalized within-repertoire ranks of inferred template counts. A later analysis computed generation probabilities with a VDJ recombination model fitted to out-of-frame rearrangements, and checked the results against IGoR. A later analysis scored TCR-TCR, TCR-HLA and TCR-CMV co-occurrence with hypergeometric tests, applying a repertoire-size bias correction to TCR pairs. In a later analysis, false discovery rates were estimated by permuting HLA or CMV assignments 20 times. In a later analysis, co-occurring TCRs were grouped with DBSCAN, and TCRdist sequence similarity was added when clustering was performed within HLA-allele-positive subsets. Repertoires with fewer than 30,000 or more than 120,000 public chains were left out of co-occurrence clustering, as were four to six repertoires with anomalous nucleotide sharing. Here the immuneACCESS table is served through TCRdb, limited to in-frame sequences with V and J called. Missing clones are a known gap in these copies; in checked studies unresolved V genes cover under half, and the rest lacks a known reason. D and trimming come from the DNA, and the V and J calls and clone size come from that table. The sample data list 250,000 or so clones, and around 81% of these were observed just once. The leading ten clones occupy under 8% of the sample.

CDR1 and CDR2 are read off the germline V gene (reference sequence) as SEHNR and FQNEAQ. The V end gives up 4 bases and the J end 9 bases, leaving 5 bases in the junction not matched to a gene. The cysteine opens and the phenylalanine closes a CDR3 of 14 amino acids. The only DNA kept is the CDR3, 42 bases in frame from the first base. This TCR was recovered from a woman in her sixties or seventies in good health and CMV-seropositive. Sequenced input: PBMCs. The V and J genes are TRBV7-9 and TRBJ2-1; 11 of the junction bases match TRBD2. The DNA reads TGTGCCAGCAGCTCCTTGGGACTAGCGGCTGAGCAGTTCTTC. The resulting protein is CASSSLGLAAEQFF.